This TCR beta chain emerged from a study of blood T cell repertoires in COVID-19. Unmatched junction bases numbered 6, after V lost 9 bases and J lost 4 bases. Germline lookup yields CDR1 MNHEY and CDR2 SVGAGI. This CDR3 spans 14 amino acids. Profiling relied on immunoSEQ multiplex PCR, and the TCRdb table lists in-frame clones only, not all of them. The table lists about 220,000 clones, around 82% of them singletons, with over 7% in the top ten. The sample taken for sequencing was peripheral blood. This TCR was recovered from a woman in her 70s with acute or convalescent COVID-19. The chain couples TRBV6-5 to TRBJ1-4; 9 positions match TRBD1. The CDR3 nucleotides read TGTGCCAGTAGGCAGGACAGGGGTAATGAAAAACTGTTTTTT. Translated: CASRQDRGNEKLFF.